Listed below are T cell receptor beta chains from one sample, sequenced in a study of T-cell memory formation after mild COVID-19. A single record per CDR3 protein comes from TCRdb applying MiXCR to the 5' RACE reads. The sample holds over 350,000 distinct CDR3 sequences; approximately 25% are singletons and the top ten take 7.5% to 10%. The sample was PBMCs or a T cell subset sorted from them (not recorded which). These receptors came from an adult woman who had mild COVID-19 (a few samples of this study predate the infection). Cell type and time point are not known. Each CDR3 is given with its conserved first and last residue. A D gene is named only where the DNA matches it firmly. For some rows the clone size is stated as once, few or many, or as a class when expanded; others skip it.

V	D	J	size	DNA	CDR3
TRBV11-2	TRBD1	TRBJ1-2	-	TGTGCCAGCAGACGGACAGGGGTGGGTGGCTACACCTTC	CASRRTGVGGYTF
TRBV7-9	TRBD1	TRBJ1-2	-	TGTGCCAGCAGCGCTCGACAGGGAACCAACTATGGCTACACCTTC	CASSARQGTNYGYTF
TRBV4-2	-	TRBJ2-1	-	TGTGCCAGCAGCCAAAGCTTGTGGGGGAATGAGCAGTTCTTC	CASSQSLWGNEQFF
TRBV28	-	TRBJ2-1	-	TGTGCCAGCAGTTTCCCGCCGACACTGCTTCAGGACAATGAGCAGTTCTTC	CASSFPPTLLQDNEQFF
TRBV7-9	TRBD1	TRBJ1-1	-	TGTGCCAGCAGCCGGGGACAGCGAGACACTGAAGCTTTCTTT	CASSRGQRDTEAFF
TRBV20-1	TRBD2	TRBJ2-3	few	TGCAGTGCTAGCCCCCTAGCGGGGTTTACAGATACGCAGTATTTT	CSASPLAGFTDTQYF
TRBV12-3/TRBV12-4	-	TRBJ2-5	few	TGTGCCAGCAGTTTTCGCCGCGGCGAGACCCAGTACTTC	CASSFRRGETQYF
TRBV2	-	TRBJ2-5	-	TGTGCCAGCAGTGTTTTAGGGGAGACCCAGTACTTC	CASSVLGETQYF
TRBV15	-	TRBJ2-7	many	TGTGCCACCAGCAGAGTTCGCAGGGCCTCCTACGAGCAGTACTTC	CATSRVRRASYEQYF
TRBV20-1	-	TRBJ1-1	few	TGCAGTGCTAATCCGGGAGGCCTTGCTGAAGCTTTCTTT	CSANPGGLAEAFF
TRBV5-1	-	TRBJ2-2	-	TGCGCCAGCAGCCCCCGGAAGGGGGGAGACACCGGGGAGCTGTTTTTT	CASSPRKGGDTGELFF
TRBV4-1	TRBD2	TRBJ2-5	few	TGCGCCAGCAGGTCGGGACTAGCGGTTCAAGAGACCCAGTACTTC	CASRSGLAVQETQYF
TRBV10-3	-	TRBJ2-7	few	TGTGCCAGAAATCAGGAGGGAGGCGAGCAGTACTTC	CARNQEGGEQYF
TRBV18	TRBD2	TRBJ2-3	-	TGTGCCAGCTCATCCCGAAGCGGGGGAGGGAGCACAGATACGCAGTATTTT	CASSSRSGGGSTDTQYF
TRBV5-1	TRBD2	TRBJ2-3	-	TGCGCCAGCAGCCGAAATAGCGGGGGTCTAGATACGCAGTATTTT	CASSRNSGGLDTQYF
TRBV20-1	TRBD2	TRBJ2-7	few	TGCAGTGCTCCACGACTAGCGGCGTTAGCCTACGAGCAGTACTTC	CSAPRLAALAYEQYF
TRBV6-2/TRBV6-3	TRBD1	TRBJ2-5	-	TGTGCCAGCAGTCCACTCTTTTGGACAGGGGTCCTACTCCAAGAGACCCAGTACTTC	CASSPLFWTGVLLQETQYF